What follows is one T cell receptor beta chain and its context. Its antigen is currently unknown. The length of the CDR3 is 15 residues. Using immunoSEQ multiplex PCR, the repertoire was profiled, and TCRdb retains in-frame clones only, with some absent. The sample records roughly 1 million clones, roughly 80% being singletons. The data derive from a study of shared clonotypes between healthy human individuals. Study findings and constraints: Exclusively blood specimens were collected; tissue repertoires likely differ. The represented genetic and exposure-history diversity was limited by the small number of donors.

This chain links TRBV21-1 with TRBJ2-5; TRBD1, the table's D call, was not compared with the DNA. TRBV21-1 is a pseudogene locus. Sequencing was performed on memory CD4+ T cells sorted from blood. As for subset: CD45RA-negative fraction. The receptor was isolated from a man aged 18 to 29 in good health. CDR3 bases: TGTGCCAGCAGCAAAACCCGACAGACACAAGAGACCCAGTACTTC. Encoded protein: CASSKTRQTQETQYF.